These T cell receptor beta chains were read from a single sample in a study of T cells after yellow fever vaccination. In TCRdb, the 5' RACE reads were re-called with MiXCR into one record per CDR3 protein. The table lists approximately 510,000 distinct CDR3 sequences, 20% to 25% of them singletons, with about a sixth in the top ten. The material sequenced was PBMCs, taken approximately 22 days after the first yellow fever vaccination. These receptors all stem from a man between 18 and 35 years old who received the YFV17D yellow fever vaccine. The CDR3 runs from the conserved cysteine through the conserved F or W. A D gene is named only where the DNA matches it firmly. The size field is filled for only some rows; it gives once, few, many or a size class.

size	J	V	D	DNA	CDR3
-	TRBJ2-1	TRBV7-2	-	TGTGCCAGCAGTTCCGGGACTGCCCGTCACAATGAGCAGTTCTTC	CASSSGTARHNEQFF
few	TRBJ1-6	TRBV25-1	-	TGTGCCAGCAGTGATTACCTCCGGGACACGAATTCACCCCTCCACTTT	CASSDYLRDTNSPLHF
many	TRBJ1-5	TRBV3-1	-	TGTGCCAGCAGCCAAGGGGTAGTGAAGAATCAGCCCCAGCATTTT	CASSQGVVKNQPQHF
once	TRBJ2-5	TRBV24-1	TRBD1	TGTGCCACCAGTGATCCCCGGGACAGGATACAAGAGACCCAGTACTTC	CATSDPRDRIQETQYF
-	TRBJ2-5	TRBV5-1	TRBD2	TGCGCCAGCAGCACCGGACTAGCGGGCGGACAAGAGACCCAGTACTTC	CASSTGLAGGQETQYF
-	TRBJ1-1	TRBV4-3	-	TGCGCCAGCAGCCTCCTGCTGGGGAACACTGAAGCTTTCTTT	CASSLLLGNTEAFF
few	TRBJ2-1	TRBV18	TRBD2	TGTGCCAGCTCACCCGTTAGGCGGGGGGGCGCCTCCAATGAGCAGTTCTTC	CASSPVRRGGASNEQFF
few	TRBJ2-3	TRBV7-3	TRBD2	TGTGCCAGCAGCTCTTGGGGACTAGCGGGAGATACGCAGTATTTT	CASSSWGLAGDTQYF
-	TRBJ2-1	TRBV27	TRBD2	TGTGCCAGCAGTTCCAGTTGGGGGGGGTGGGATGAGCAGTTCTTC	CASSSSWGGWDEQFF
few	TRBJ2-3	TRBV7-9	TRBD1	TGTGCCAGCAGCTGGGACAGAAGCACAGATACGCAGTATTTT	CASSWDRSTDTQYF
few	TRBJ2-3	TRBV18	TRBD1	TGTGCCAGCTCACTGGGGACAGCCACAGATACGCAGTATTTT	CASSLGTATDTQYF
few	TRBJ1-2	TRBV7-2	-	TGTGCCAGCAGCACCTATACGGCCTATGGCTACACCTTC	CASSTYTAYGYTF
few	TRBJ2-5	TRBV29-1	-	TGCAGCGCCCGCGGGGTAGTACTAAAGGCCCAGTACTTC	CSARGVVLKAQYF
-	TRBJ2-1	TRBV7-3	-	TGTGCCAGCAGCTTAAATTCCCTAGCAGCCTGGGATGAGCAGTTCTTC	CASSLNSLAAWDEQFF
-	TRBJ2-3	TRBV2	-	TGTGCCAGCAGTCCTCCCCCGCCTATTGACTTTACGCAGTATTTT	CASSPPPPIDFTQYF
-	TRBJ2-1	TRBV10-3	TRBD2	TGTGCCATCAGTAGCGGGGAGGCCTACAATGAGCAGTTCTTC	CAISSGEAYNEQFF
few	TRBJ2-7	TRBV5-4	-	TGTGCCAGCAGCGGAACCGGGACTTTGGACCTCTACGAGCAGTACTTC	CASSGTGTLDLYEQYF
few	TRBJ1-1	TRBV9	-	TGTGCCAGCAGCGTAGGGTCAGGGCCGGGCCCTGAAGCTTTCTTT	CASSVGSGPGPEAFF
few	TRBJ2-2	TRBV12-3/TRBV12-4	-	TGTGCCAGCAGTTTTCAGAAACACACCGGGGAGCTGTTTTTT	CASSFQKHTGELFF
-	TRBJ1-4	TRBV19	-	TGTGCCAGTAGTATAAGGGACAATGAAAAACTGTTTTTT	CASSIRDNEKLFF
-	TRBJ1-6	TRBV6-5	-	TGTGCCAGCAGCTTCGGGGGCAATAATTCACCCCTCCACTTT	CASSFGGNNSPLHF
few	TRBJ2-4	TRBV7-9	-	TGTGCCAGCAGCCCTTGGGGGCTAGCCAAAAACATTCAGTACTTC	CASSPWGLAKNIQYF
-	TRBJ1-1	TRBV4-2	-	TGTGCCAGCAGCCAAGGGGGGGGGATTGAAGCTTTCTTT	CASSQGGGIEAFF